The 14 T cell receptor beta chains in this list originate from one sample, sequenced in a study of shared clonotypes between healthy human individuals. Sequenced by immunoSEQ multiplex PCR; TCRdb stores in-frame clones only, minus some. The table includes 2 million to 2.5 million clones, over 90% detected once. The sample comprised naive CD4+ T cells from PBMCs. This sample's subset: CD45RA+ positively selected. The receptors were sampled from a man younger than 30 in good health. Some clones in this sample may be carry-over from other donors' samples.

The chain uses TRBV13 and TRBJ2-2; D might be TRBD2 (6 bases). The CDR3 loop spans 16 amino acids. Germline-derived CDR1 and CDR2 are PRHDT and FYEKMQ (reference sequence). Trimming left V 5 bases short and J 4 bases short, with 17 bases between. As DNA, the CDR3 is TGTGCCAGCAGCACAGCGTTGGGACTGAGCACCGGGGAGCTGTTTTTT. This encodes CASSTALGLSTGELFF. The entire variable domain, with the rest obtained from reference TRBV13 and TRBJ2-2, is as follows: AAGVIQSPRHLIKEKRETATLKCYPIPRHDTVYWYQQGPGQDPQFLISFYEKMQSDKGSIPDRFSAQQFSDYHSELNMSSLELGDSALYFCASSTALGLSTGELFFGEGSRLTVL.

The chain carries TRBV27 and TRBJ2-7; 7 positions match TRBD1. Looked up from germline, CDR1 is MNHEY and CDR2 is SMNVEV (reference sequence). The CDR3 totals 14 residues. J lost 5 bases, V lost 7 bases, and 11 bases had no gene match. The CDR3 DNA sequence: TGTGCCAGCACCCTGAGACAGGGATCCCACGAGCAGTACTTC. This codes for CASTLRQGSHEQYF.

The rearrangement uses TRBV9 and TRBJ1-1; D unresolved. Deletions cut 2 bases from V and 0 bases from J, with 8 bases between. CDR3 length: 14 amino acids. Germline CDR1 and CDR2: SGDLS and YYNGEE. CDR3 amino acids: CASSVAQLNTEAFF. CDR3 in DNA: TGTGCCAGCAGCGTGGCACAGTTGAACACTGAAGCTTTCTTT.

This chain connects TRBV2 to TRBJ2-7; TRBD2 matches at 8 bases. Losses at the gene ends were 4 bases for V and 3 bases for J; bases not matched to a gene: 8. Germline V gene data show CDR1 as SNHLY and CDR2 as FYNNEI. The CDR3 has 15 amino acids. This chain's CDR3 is CASSGLAGLFYEQYF. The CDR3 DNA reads TGTGCCAGCAGTGGGCTAGCGGGCCTTTTCTACGAGCAGTACTTC.

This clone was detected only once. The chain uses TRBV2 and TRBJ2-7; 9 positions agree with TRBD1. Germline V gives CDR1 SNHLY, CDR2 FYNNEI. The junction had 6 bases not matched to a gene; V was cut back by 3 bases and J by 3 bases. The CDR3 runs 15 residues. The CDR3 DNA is TGTGCCAGCAGTGAGCGTCGGGGACAGGGCTACGAGCAGTACTTC. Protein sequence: CASSERRGQGYEQYF.

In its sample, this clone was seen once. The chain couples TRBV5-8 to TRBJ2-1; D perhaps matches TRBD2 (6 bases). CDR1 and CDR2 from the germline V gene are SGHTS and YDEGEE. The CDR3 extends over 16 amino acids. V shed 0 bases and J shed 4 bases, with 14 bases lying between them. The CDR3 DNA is TGTGCCAGCAGCTTGGAGGTGGGGACTGGATACAATGAGCAGTTCTTC. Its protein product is CASSLEVGTGYNEQFF.

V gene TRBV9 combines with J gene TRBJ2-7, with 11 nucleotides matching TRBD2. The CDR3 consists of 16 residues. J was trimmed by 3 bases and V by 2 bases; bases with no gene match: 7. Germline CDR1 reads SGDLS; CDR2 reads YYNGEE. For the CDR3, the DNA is TGTGCCAGCAGCGTGGTAGCGGGAGGGTCGGTCTACGAGCAGTACTTC. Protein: CASSVVAGGSVYEQYF.

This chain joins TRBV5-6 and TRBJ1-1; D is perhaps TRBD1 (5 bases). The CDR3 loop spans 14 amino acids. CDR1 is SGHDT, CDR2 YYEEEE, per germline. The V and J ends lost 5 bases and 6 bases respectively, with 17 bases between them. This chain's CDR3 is CASRFNQGFAEAFF. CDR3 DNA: TGTGCCAGCAGATTTAATCAGGGCTTTGCTGAAGCTTTCTTT.

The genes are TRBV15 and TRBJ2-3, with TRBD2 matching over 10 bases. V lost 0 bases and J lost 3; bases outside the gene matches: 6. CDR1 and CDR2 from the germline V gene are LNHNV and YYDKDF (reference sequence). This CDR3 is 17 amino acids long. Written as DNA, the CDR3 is TGTGCCACCAGCAGAGATTGGCTAGCGGGAGTGACAGATACGCAGTATTTT. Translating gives CATSRDWLAGVTDTQYF.

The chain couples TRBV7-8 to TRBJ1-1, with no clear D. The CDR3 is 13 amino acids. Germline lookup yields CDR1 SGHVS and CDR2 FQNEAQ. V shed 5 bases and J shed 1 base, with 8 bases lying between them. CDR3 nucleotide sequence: TGTGCCAGCAGCCCTGGACCGAACACTGAAGCTTTCTTT. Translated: CASSPGPNTEAFF.

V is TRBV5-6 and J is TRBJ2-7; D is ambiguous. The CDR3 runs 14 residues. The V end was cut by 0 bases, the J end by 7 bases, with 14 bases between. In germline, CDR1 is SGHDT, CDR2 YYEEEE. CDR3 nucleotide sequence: TGTGCCAGCAGCTTGGGTCCTGGAGCTGGGGAGCAGTACTTC. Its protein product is CASSLGPGAGEQYF.

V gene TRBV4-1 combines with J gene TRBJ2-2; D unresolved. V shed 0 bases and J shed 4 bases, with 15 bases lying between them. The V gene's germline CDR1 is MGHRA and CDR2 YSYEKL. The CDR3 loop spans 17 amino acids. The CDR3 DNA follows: TGCGCCAGCAGCCAAGACCCCGGTTATGCACTCACCGGGGAGCTGTTTTTT. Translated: CASSQDPGYALTGELFF.

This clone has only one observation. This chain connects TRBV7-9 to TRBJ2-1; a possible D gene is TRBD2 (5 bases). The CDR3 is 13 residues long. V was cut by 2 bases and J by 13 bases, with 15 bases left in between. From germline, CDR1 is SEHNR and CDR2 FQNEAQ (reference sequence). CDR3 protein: CASSLITRESQFF. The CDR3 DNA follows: TGTGCCAGCAGCTTAATCACCCGGGAAAGCCAGTTCTTC. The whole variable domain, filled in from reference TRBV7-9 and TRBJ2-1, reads DTGVSQNPRHKITKRGQNVTFRCDPISEHNRLYWYRQTLGQGPEFLTYFQNEAQLEKSRLLSDRFSAERPKGSFSTLEIQRTEQGDSAMYLCASSLITRESQFFGPGTRLTVL.

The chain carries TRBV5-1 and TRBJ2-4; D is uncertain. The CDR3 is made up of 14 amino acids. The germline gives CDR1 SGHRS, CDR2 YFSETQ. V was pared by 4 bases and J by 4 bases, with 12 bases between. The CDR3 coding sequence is TGCGCCAGCAGCCCATGGGAACAGAAAAACATTCAGTACTTC. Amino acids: CASSPWEQKNIQYF.